What follows describes a single TCR beta chain. Other DNA sequences in this specimen translate into the identical CDR3. The data belong to a study of blood T cell repertoires in COVID-19. Looking at the study overall: The origin of the acute and convalescent COVID-19 samples was the United States, Italy and Spain. PBMCs, B-cell-depleted T cells, or T cells were the source of the cDNA or gDNA that made up the material.

The germline V and J ends were trimmed by 0 bases and 0 bases, with 7 bases remaining between them. The CDR3 is 15 residues long. Germline loops: CDR1 SGDLS, CDR2 YYNGEE. Authors' methods: Estimation of nucleated cell counts was performed using reference gene primer amplification. Produced via immunoSEQ multiplex PCR; TCRdb's table is partial and in-frame only. From that table come the V and J calls and clone size; the DNA was used to work out D and trimming. The sample includes 250,000 to 350,000 clones, roughly 80% of them seen just once. The source of this sequence is a woman in her forties or fifties with active or convalescent COVID-19. The sequenced material came from peripheral blood. This rearrangement joins TRBV9 to TRBJ1-3; D gene ambiguous. This CDR3 reads CASSVGRSSGNTIYF. The CDR3 DNA reads as TGTGCCAGCAGCGTAGGTCGGAGCTCTGGAAACACCATATATTTT.